The 28 T cell receptor beta chains below come from one sample, sequenced in a study of CD8 T cells in Susac syndrome. Random hexamers were used to reverse transcribe the RNA input (about 0.5 to 1 ug). MiXCR was run by TCRdb on the immunoSEQ multiplex PCR reads, yielding one entry per CDR3 protein. This sample carries roughly 200,000 distinct CDR3 sequences, about 95% of them seen once, and the ten largest clones take about 0.1%. Sequenced material: CD4+ T cells from PBMCs. The receptors were sampled from a human donor in good health.

This chain joins TRBV27 and TRBJ2-5, with a possible D match to TRBD2 (5 bases). The CDR3 has 13 amino acids. With 0 bases removed from V and 4 bases from J, the gap between germline ends came to 6 bases. Germline CDR1 reads MNHEY; CDR2 reads SMNVEV (reference sequence). The CDR3 sequence: CASSLSRGETQYF. Written as DNA, the CDR3 is TGTGCCAGCAGTTTATCACGGGGAGAGACCCAGTACTTC.

This clonotype appeared a single time. The chain recombines TRBV6-5 with TRBJ2-7, with a possible D match to TRBD1 (5 bases). This CDR3 has 14 residues. Germline CDR1 MNHEY, CDR2 SVGAGI. V was pared by 0 bases and J by 3 bases, with 9 bases between. CDR3 sequence (DNA): TGTGCCAGCAGTTACTCTCCAGGGCTCTACGAGCAGTACTTC. This sequence encodes CASSYSPGLYEQYF.

This clonotype was detected a few times. The V gene is TRBV7-2, the J gene TRBJ2-5; 11 nucleotides agree with TRBD1. V shed 5 bases and J 5 bases; nucleotides not matched to a gene: 7. Per germline, CDR1 SGHTA and CDR2 FQGNSA. CDR3 size: 15 residues. The CDR3 sequence is CASSPGQGAWETQYF. The CDR3 DNA follows: TGTGCCAGCAGCCCCGGACAGGGGGCGTGGGAGACCCAGTACTTC. The full variable domain, in which reference TRBV7-2 and TRBJ2-5 provide the parts outside the CDR3, is GAGVSQSPSNKVTEKGKDVELRCDPISGHTALYWYRQSLGQGLEFLIYFQGNSAPDKSGLPSDRFSAERTGGSVSTLTIQRTQQEDSAVYLCASSPGQGAWETQYFGPGTRLLVL.

This chain links TRBV20-1 with TRBJ2-5, with D perhaps matching TRBD1 or TRBD2 (5 bases each). The CDR3 runs to 17 residues. The V gene's germline CDR1 is DFQATT and CDR2 SNEGSKA (reference sequence). V was clipped by 0 bases and J by 5 bases, with 22 bases between them. The DNA for the CDR3 is TGCAGTGCTAGAGACCCCCTTCCGGGACCTGAGGGGGAGACCCAGTACTTC. It codes for CSARDPLPGPEGETQYF.

The chain is built from TRBV12-3 or TRBV12-4 and TRBJ2-1; possible D gene TRBD2, 6 bases. Trimming removed 7 bases at V and 8 bases at J, with 21 bases between. CDR3 length: 15 residues. This chain's CDR3 is CASTLSAGKGDEQFF. The CDR3 nucleotides read TGTGCCAGCACTCTATCGGCGGGGAAAGGGGATGAGCAGTTCTTC.

The J gene is TRBJ2-2, the V gene TRBV2; D not certain. Trimming pared 4 bases from V and 4 bases from J, leaving 13 bases between. The CDR3 loop spans 15 amino acids. CDR1 is SNHLY and CDR2 is FYNNEI in the germline V gene. The CDR3 DNA reads as TGTGCCAGCAGTGCCCGGATCCAAAGCACCGGGGAGCTGTTTTTT. Its protein product is CASSARIQSTGELFF. Full variable domain (missing parts from reference TRBV2 and TRBJ2-2): EPEVTQTPSHQVTQMGQEVILRCVPISNHLYFYWYRQILGQKVEFLVSFYNNEISEKSEIFDDQFSVERPDGSNFTLKIRSTKLEDSAMYFCASSARIQSTGELFFGEGSRLTVL.

The chain links TRBV7-2 to TRBJ2-7; no definite D call. The CDR3 has 13 residues. Germline CDR1 reads SGHTA; CDR2 reads FQGNSA. V was cut by 5 bases and J by 2 bases, with 10 bases left in between. The CDR3 protein is CASSPRHPYEQYF. The CDR3 coding sequence is TGTGCCAGCAGCCCGAGACACCCCTACGAGCAGTACTTC.

The genes are TRBV29-1 and TRBJ1-4, with TRBD1 as a possible D gene (6 bases). V lost 5 bases to trimming and J lost 8 bases, with 12 bases between them. This CDR3 is built from 12 residues. CDR1 SQVTM and CDR2 ANQGSEA come from the germline V gene. For the CDR3, the DNA is TGCAGCGTTCAGGACAGCTGGGAAAAACTGTTTTTT. Amino acid sequence: CSVQDSWEKLFF.

The gene calls are TRBV5-6 and TRBJ2-2; D remains ambiguous. The CDR3 runs to 13 residues. Per the germline V gene, CDR1 is SGHDT and CDR2 is YYEEEE. Between the trimmed V and J ends, which lost 2 bases and 4 bases, there was a span of 6 bases. The CDR3 protein is CASSLPITGELFF. The CDR3 DNA sequence: TGTGCCAGCAGCTTACCTATCACCGGGGAGCTGTTTTTT.

The chain has TRBV7-9 and TRBJ2-3, with unresolved D. Trimming shortened V by 2 bases and J by 5 bases, and 5 bases separated the two germline ends. The CDR3 is 12 residues long. The germline V gene has CDR1 SEHNR and CDR2 FQNEAQ (reference sequence). Written as DNA, the CDR3 is TGTGCCAGCAGCTTATCTAAAGATACGCAGTATTTT. Amino acids: CASSLSKDTQYF.

V usage is TRBV25-1 and J usage is TRBJ2-5, with TRBD2 as a possible D gene (5 bases). Germline V gene data show CDR1 as MGHDK and CDR2 as SYGVNS. V was pared by 6 bases and J by 7 bases, with 9 bases between. This CDR3 spans 11 amino acids. Written as DNA, the CDR3 is TGTGCCAGCAGGGAGGTGGCGACCCAGTACTTC. Amino acids: CASREVATQYF.

The rearrangement uses TRBV6-5 and TRBJ2-1; 12 nucleotides agree with TRBD2. Trimming cost V 5 bases and J 2 bases; bases outside gene matches: 1. This CDR3 contains 15 residues. CDR1 and CDR2 from the germline V gene are MNHEY and SVGAGI. DNA for the CDR3: TGTGCCAGCAGTAGGACTAGCGGGACCTACAATGAGCAGTTCTTC. Protein: CASSRTSGTYNEQFF.

This chain connects TRBV6-5 to TRBJ2-4, with D hard to call. This CDR3 region has 16 residues. CDR1 is MNHEY and CDR2 is SVGAGI in the germline V gene. The V and J ends lost 2 bases and 0 bases respectively, with 11 bases between them. CDR3 sequence: CASSYPVALAKNIQYF. CDR3 coding DNA: TGTGCCAGCAGTTACCCCGTTGCCCTAGCCAAAAACATTCAGTACTTC.

The rearrangement links TRBV15 to TRBJ1-2; TRBD1 matches at 7 bases. Unmatched junction bases numbered 6, after V lost 4 bases and J lost 4 bases. The CDR3 runs 14 residues. Germline lookup yields CDR1 LNHNV and CDR2 YYDKDF (reference sequence). In DNA form, the CDR3 reads TGTGCCACCAGCAAGAGACAGGGCCTCTATGGCTACACCTTC. This codes for CATSKRQGLYGYTF.

CDR3 amino acids: CASSRDRGGQPQHF. CDR3 nucleotide sequence: TGTGCCAGCAGTCGGGACAGGGGAGGCCAGCCCCAGCATTTT. The rearrangement uses TRBV7-9 and TRBJ1-5; the match to TRBD1 covers 10 bases. J was trimmed by 7 bases and V by 6 bases; bases with no gene match: 6. From germline, CDR1 is SEHNR and CDR2 FQNEAQ (reference sequence). The CDR3 is 14 residues long.

The chain carries TRBV27 and TRBJ2-1; D might be TRBD2 (6 bases). Germline V gives CDR1 MNHEY, CDR2 SMNVEV (reference sequence). Trimming removed 7 bases at V and 0 bases at J, with 19 bases between. The CDR3 is 17 amino acids. The CDR3 DNA reads as TGTGCCAGCACCCCTCACGGAGGGATGAGCTCCTACAATGAGCAGTTCTTC. This codes for CASTPHGGMSSYNEQFF.

Details on this clonotype: Germline is not matched at one junction end, which may reflect a read error. CDR3 sequence: CASSSTSQGAHDF. The CDR3 bases are TGTGCCAGCAGCTCTACCTCACAAGGGGCTCATGACTTC. J is TRBJ2-7 and V is TRBV7-2; weak D call: TRBD1 (5 bases). Germline V gene data show CDR1 as SGHTA and CDR2 as FQGNSA. This CDR3 has 13 amino acids.

The chain has TRBV3-1 and TRBJ2-1; 14 bases map to TRBD2. The trim removed 4 bases at V and 9 bases at J, leaving 5 bases unmatched. Germline lookup yields CDR1 LGHDT and CDR2 YNNKEL (reference sequence). This CDR3 spans 15 amino acids. This CDR3 reads CASSLGLAGGGEQFF. Here the CDR3 DNA reads TGTGCCAGCAGCCTCGGACTAGCGGGAGGAGGTGAGCAGTTCTTC.

The gene calls are TRBV4-3 and TRBJ1-4, with D possibly being TRBD1 (6 bases). There are 16 residues in the CDR3. Germline V lookup: CDR1 LGHNA, CDR2 YSLEER. Trimming removed 2 bases at V and 5 bases at J, with 15 bases between. CDR3 loop: CASSQYLGGPNEKLFF. The CDR3 DNA reads as TGCGCCAGCAGCCAATACCTTGGGGGGCCGAATGAAAAACTGTTTTTT.

This chain uses TRBV5-1 with TRBJ1-1; TRBD1 might be the D (5 bases). Trimming pared 4 bases from V and 5 bases from J, leaving 15 bases between. CDR3 length: 14 amino acids. Germline values: CDR1 SGHRS, CDR2 YFSETQ. CDR3 in DNA: TGCGCCAGCAGCGGAGGGGCAGCTGGGACTGAAGCTTTCTTT. Translating gives CASSGGAAGTEAFF.

This chain joins TRBV6-5 and TRBJ2-7, with TRBD2 identical over 8 bases. The CDR3 extends over 13 amino acids. Trimming removed 9 bases from V and 9 bases from J; junction bases left unmatched: 13. From germline, CDR1 is MNHEY and CDR2 SVGAGI. The CDR3 DNA follows: TGTGCCAGTTCCGGGGGGGCGCGCTTAGGGCAGTACTTC. The encoded protein is CASSGGARLGQYF.

The chain uses TRBV29-1 and TRBJ2-1, with D unresolved. V was trimmed by 2 bases and J by 8 bases, leaving 7 bases between them. From germline, CDR1 is SQVTM and CDR2 ANQGSEA. This CDR3 region has 11 residues. For the CDR3, the DNA is TGCAGCGTTGAACTCGGTGATGAGCAGTTCTTC. Its translation: CSVELGDEQFF.

In DNA, the CDR3 is TGTGCCTGGAGTGTGGGGGGACCCACCGGGGAGCTGTTTTTT. It specifies CAWSVGGPTGELFF. The chain carries TRBV30 and TRBJ2-2, with TRBD2 as a possible D gene (6 bases). From germline, CDR1 is GTSNPN and CDR2 SVGIG (reference sequence). V was shortened by 0 bases and J by 4 bases, with 9 bases between the two germline ends. CDR3 length equals 14 residues. Drawing the rest from reference TRBV30 and TRBJ2-2, the complete variable domain is SQTIHQWPATLVQPVGSPLSLECTVEGTSNPNLYWYRQAAGRGLQLLFYSVGIGQISSEVPQNLSASRPQDRQFILSSKKLLLSDSGFYLCAWSVGGPTGELFFGEGSRLTVL.

The V gene is TRBV29-1, the J gene TRBJ1-1; D is possibly TRBD1 (6 bases). Trimming stripped 3 bases from V and 0 bases from J, with 14 bases between. The germline gives CDR1 SQVTM, CDR2 ANQGSEA. The CDR3 has 15 residues. CDR3: CSVDRRQALNTEAFF. In nucleotides, the CDR3 is TGCAGCGTTGACCGAAGACAGGCCCTGAACACTGAAGCTTTCTTT.

J is TRBJ2-1 and V is TRBV7-9; D uncertain. The CDR3 spans 11 residues. Trimming pared 1 base from V and 10 bases from J, leaving 5 bases between. CDR1 is SEHNR and CDR2 is FQNEAQ in the germline V gene (reference sequence). The CDR3 DNA sequence: TGTGCCAGCAGCTTAGAAGAAGAGCAGTTCTTC. Translation gives CASSLEEEQFF.

The chain couples TRBV6-5 to TRBJ2-5; the D gene is possibly TRBD1 (6 bases). Germline V gives CDR1 MNHEY, CDR2 SVGAGI. This CDR3 has 18 residues. V lost 2 bases, J lost 1 base, and 20 bases lay in between. DNA of the CDR3: TGTGCCAGCAGTTACAGGGGACACACTCTCGGGCTCCAAGAGACCCAGTACTTC. This gives the protein CASSYRGHTLGLQETQYF.

The chain is built from TRBV28 and TRBJ2-2; the D is unclear. The CDR3 has 12 residues. V shed 10 bases and J shed 4 bases, with 10 bases lying between them. CDR1 MDHEN and CDR2 SYDVKM come from the germline V gene. Here the CDR3 DNA reads TGTGCCACCCTCAGGTTCACCGGGGAGCTGTTTTTT. Residues: CATLRFTGELFF.

The rearrangement links TRBV5-1 to TRBJ2-7; TRBD1 is a possible D gene (6 bases). V lost 0 bases and J 2 bases, leaving 12 bases between the germline ends. This CDR3 is 15 amino acids long. CDR1 and CDR2 from the germline V gene are SGHRS and YFSETQ. The CDR3 DNA follows: TGCGCCAGCAGCTTGGAGGCAGGGGAGACCTACGAGCAGTACTTC. Translating it yields CASSLEAGETYEQYF.